These T cell receptor beta chains were read from a single sample in a study of beta chain features in type 1 diabetes. Only in-frame clones appear in the TCRdb table, and some are missing; sequencing was by immunoSEQ multiplex PCR. Of 50,000 to 55,000 clones in the sample, about three fifths were seen once. The material sequenced was stem cell memory CD4+ T cells from blood. The receptors here all came from a woman aged 25 to 39 with type 1 diabetes. CDR3s include the opening cysteine and the closing phenylalanine or tryptophan.

CDR3aa	j_gene	len	v_gene
CASSPGQVFNEQFF	TRBJ2-1	14	TRBV5-1
CASSLVGSGRSYEQYF	TRBJ2-7	16	TRBV5-6
CASSPRVRGNEQFF	TRBJ2-1	14	TRBV7-8
CASSFGTSSYNEQFF	TRBJ2-1	15	TRBV9
CASSLKGGGQFF	TRBJ2-1	12	TRBV7-3
CASSLETEISYEQYF	TRBJ2-7	15	TRBV5-1
CASSEPNREGNGYTF	TRBJ1-2	15	TRBV9
CASLRQGEAFF	TRBJ1-1	11	TRBV6-6
CASGQGSHTGELFF	TRBJ2-2	14	TRBV6-5
CASMLASASRSTDTQYF	TRBJ2-3	17	TRBV5-1
CASSRIPDPGEKLFF	TRBJ1-4	15	TRBV18
CASTEQREGREQYF	TRBJ2-7	14	TRBV7-2
CASSLVPGLADTQYF	TRBJ2-3	15	TRBV5-1
CASSLGTSRSYEQYF	TRBJ2-7	15	TRBV18
CASTTGGPGPETQYF	TRBJ2-5	15	TRBV18
CAWKDRAVTEAFF	TRBJ1-1	13	TRBV30
CASSQNELLYNEQFF	TRBJ2-1	15	TRBV18
CASSLIPGGEETQYF	TRBJ2-5	15	TRBV5-1
CASTKAAEDGYTF	TRBJ1-2	13	TRBV7-9
CASSTGTPGYGYTF	TRBJ1-2	14	TRBV27
CASSLGYLPAGPEDTQYF	TRBJ2-3	18	TRBV5-1
CASSLSKANTIYF	TRBJ1-3	13	TRBV27
CASSFGPGMGSKNIQYF	TRBJ2-4	17	TRBV11-2
CASKRQGNTEAFF	TRBJ1-1	13	TRBV2
CASSRTEGEKLFF	TRBJ1-4	13	TRBV6-5
CASSLGQGAREQYF	TRBJ2-7	14	TRBV5-1
CASSLKSSSSYEQYF	TRBJ2-7	15	TRBV7-2
CASSFPQETQYF	TRBJ2-5	12	TRBV5-1
CASGLSGYEQYF	TRBJ2-7	12	TRBV12-5
CASSLRAGALAKNIQYF	TRBJ2-4	17	TRBV27
CASSGQGALYEQYF	TRBJ2-7	14	TRBV19
CASSLWSGETDTQYF	TRBJ2-3	15	TRBV28
CASSLGGGRAQFF	TRBJ2-1	13	TRBV7-9
CASSFSGTGGDEQYF	TRBJ2-7	15	TRBV5-1